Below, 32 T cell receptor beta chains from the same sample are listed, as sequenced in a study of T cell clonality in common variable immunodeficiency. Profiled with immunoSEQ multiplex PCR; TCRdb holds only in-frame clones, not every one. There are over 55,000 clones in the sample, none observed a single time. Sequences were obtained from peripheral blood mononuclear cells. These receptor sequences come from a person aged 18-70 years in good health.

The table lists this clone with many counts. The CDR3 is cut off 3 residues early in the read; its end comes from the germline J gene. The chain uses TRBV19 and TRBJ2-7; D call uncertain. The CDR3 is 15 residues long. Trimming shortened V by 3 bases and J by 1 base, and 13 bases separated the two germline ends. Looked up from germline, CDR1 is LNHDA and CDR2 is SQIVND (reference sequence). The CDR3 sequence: CASSIFPPSSYEQYF. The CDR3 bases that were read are TGTGCCAGTAGTATTTTCCCCCCCAGTTCCTACGAG.

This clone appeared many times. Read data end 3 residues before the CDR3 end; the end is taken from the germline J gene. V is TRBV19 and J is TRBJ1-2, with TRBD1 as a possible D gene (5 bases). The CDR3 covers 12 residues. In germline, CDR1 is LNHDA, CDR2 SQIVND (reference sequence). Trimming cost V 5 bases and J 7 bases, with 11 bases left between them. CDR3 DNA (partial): TGTGCCAGTAGTCCCCAGGGCGGTGGC. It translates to CASSPQGGG. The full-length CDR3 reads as CASSPQGGGYTF.

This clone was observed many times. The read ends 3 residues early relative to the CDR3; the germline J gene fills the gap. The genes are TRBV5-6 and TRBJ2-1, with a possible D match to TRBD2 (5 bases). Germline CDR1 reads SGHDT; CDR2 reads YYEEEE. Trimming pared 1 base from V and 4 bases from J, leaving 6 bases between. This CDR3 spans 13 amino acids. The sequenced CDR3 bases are TGTGCCAGCAGCTTGAGGACTTACAATGAG. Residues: CASSLRTYNE. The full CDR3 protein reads CASSLRTYNEQFF.

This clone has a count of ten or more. The sequenced part of the CDR3 DNA is TGTGCCAGCAGCTTAGGACAGATTAGCACAGATACG. This encodes CASSLGQISTDT. The whole CDR3 protein is CASSLGQISTDTQYF. The J gene is TRBJ2-3, the V gene TRBV7-9, with a possible D match to TRBD1 (5 bases). The CDR3 goes on 3 residues after the read ends, and that part is filled in from the germline J gene. The CDR3 has 15 residues. Looked up from germline, CDR1 is SEHNR and CDR2 is FQNEAQ (reference sequence). Trimming shortened V by 1 base and J by 0 bases, and 8 bases separated the two germline ends. Full variable domain (rest looked up from reference TRBV7-9 and TRBJ2-3): DTGVSQNPRHKITKRGQNVTFRCDPISEHNRLYWYRQTLGQGPEFLTYFQNEAQLEKSRLLSDRFSAERPKGSFSTLEIQRTEQGDSAMYLCASSLGQISTDTQYFGPGTRLTVL.

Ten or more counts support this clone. The sequenced part of the CDR3 DNA is TGTGCCAGCAGTCGAAGGAGTGGGGCTGGCGAAAAA. Its translation: CASSRRSGAGEK. The whole CDR3 sequence is CASSRRSGAGEKLFF. The V call is TRBV2, the J call TRBJ1-4; tentative D call: TRBD1 (5 bases). The read terminates 3 residues before the CDR3 end, so the remaining end is supplied by the germline J gene. The CDR3 spans 15 residues. Trimming shortened V by 5 bases and J by 8 bases, and 18 bases separated the two germline ends. Per the germline V gene, CDR1 is SNHLY and CDR2 is FYNNEI.

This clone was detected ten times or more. The sequenced CDR3 bases are TGTGCCACCAGTACCTCAGGCAGTCAGCCC. Translating it yields CATSTSGSQP. The full-length CDR3 reads as CATSTSGSQPQHF. The chain has TRBV24-1 and TRBJ1-5; D gene unclear. The read ends 3 residues before the CDR3 terminus; that terminus is restored from the germline J gene. The CDR3 sequence is 13 residues long. Germline CDR1 and CDR2: KGHDR and SFDVKD. Trimming removed 6 bases at V and 6 bases at J, with 11 bases between.

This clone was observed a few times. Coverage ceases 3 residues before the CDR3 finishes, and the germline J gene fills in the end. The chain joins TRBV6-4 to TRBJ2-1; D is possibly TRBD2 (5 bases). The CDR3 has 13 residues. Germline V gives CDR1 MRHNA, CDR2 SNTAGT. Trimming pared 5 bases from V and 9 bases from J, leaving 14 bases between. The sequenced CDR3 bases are TGTGCCAGCAGTACTGACGGGGTGGGTGAG. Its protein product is CASSTDGVGE. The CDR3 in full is CASSTDGVGEQFF.

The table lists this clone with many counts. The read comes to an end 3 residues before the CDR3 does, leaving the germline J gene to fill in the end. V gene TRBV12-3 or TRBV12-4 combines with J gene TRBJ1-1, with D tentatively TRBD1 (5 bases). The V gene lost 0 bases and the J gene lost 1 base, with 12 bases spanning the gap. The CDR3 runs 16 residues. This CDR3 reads CASSLALFRENTEAFF. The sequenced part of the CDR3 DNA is TGTGCCAGCAGTTTAGCGCTCTTCAGGGAGAACACTGAA.

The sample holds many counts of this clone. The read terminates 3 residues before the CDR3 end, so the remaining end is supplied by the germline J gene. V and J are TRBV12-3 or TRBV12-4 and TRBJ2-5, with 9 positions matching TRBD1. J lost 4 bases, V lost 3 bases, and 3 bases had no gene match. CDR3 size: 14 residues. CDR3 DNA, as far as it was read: TGTGCCAGCAGTTTCAGGACAGGGGCAGAGACC. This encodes CASSFRTGAET. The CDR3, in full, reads CASSFRTGAETQYF.

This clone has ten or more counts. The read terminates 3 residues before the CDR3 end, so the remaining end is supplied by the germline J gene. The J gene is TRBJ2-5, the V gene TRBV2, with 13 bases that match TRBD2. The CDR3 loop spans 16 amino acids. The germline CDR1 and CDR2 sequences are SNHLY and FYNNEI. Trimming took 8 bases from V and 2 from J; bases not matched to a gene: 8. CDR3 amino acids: CASFSGTSGTQETQYF. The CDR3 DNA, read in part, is TGTGCCAGCTTTTCCGGGACTAGCGGGACGCAAGAGACC.

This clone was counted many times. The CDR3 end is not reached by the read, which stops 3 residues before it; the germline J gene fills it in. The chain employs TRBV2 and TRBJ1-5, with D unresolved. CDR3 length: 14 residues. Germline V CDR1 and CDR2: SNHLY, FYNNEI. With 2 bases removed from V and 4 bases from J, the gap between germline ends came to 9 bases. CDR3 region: CASSESLDNQPQHF. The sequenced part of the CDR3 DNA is TGTGCCAGCAGTGAAAGTCTAGATAATCAGCCC. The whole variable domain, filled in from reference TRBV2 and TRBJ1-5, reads EPEVTQTPSHQVTQMGQEVILRCVPISNHLYFYWYRQILGQKVEFLVSFYNNEISEKSEIFDDQFSVERPDGSNFTLKIRSTKLEDSAMYFCASSESLDNQPQHFGDGTRLSIL.

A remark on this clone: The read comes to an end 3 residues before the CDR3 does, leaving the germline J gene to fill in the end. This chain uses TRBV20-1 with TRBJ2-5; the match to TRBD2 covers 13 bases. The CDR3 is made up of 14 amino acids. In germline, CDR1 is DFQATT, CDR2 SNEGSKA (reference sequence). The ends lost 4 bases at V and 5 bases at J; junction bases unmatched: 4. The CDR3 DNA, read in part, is TGCAGTGCTACAGGACTAGCGGGAGCGGAGACC. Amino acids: CSATGLAGAET. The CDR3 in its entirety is CSATGLAGAETQYF.

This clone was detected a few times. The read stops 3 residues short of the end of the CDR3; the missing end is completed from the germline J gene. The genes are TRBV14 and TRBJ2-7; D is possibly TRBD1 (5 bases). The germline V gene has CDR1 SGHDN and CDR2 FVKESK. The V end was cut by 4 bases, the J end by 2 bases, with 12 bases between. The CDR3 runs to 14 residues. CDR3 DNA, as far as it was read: TGTGCCAGCAGCCGTGTCCACAGGCCCTACGAG. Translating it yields CASSRVHRPYE. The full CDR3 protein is CASSRVHRPYEQYF.

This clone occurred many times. The part of the CDR3 DNA that was read is TGTGCCAGCAGCTTAGGACCGGGTAAA. This encodes CASSLGPGK. The whole CDR3 is CASSLGPGKLFF. V usage is TRBV7-9 and J usage is TRBJ1-4, with unresolved D. The sequenced fragment ends 3 residues before the CDR3 boundary, so the rest is inferred from the germline J gene. The germline gives CDR1 SEHNR, CDR2 FQNEAQ (reference sequence). This CDR3 contains 12 residues. The full variable domain, with the rest looked up from reference TRBV7-9 and TRBJ1-4, is DTGVSQNPRHKITKRGQNVTFRCDPISEHNRLYWYRQTLGQGPEFLTYFQNEAQLEKSRLLSDRFSAERPKGSFSTLEIQRTEQGDSAMYLCASSLGPGKLFFGSGTQLSVL.

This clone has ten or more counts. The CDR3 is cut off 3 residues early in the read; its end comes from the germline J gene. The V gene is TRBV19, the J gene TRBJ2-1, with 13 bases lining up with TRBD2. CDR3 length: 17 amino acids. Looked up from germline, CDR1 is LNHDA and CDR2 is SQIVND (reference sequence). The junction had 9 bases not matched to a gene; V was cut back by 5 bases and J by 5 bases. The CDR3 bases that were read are TGTGCCAGTAGTCCTGGGACTAGCGGGACAACAGACAATGAG. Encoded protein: CASSPGTSGTTDNE. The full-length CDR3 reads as CASSPGTSGTTDNEQFF.

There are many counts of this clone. The CDR3 is CSAHQTGLDYGYTF. The CDR3 bases that were read are TGCAGTGCTCACCAGACAGGGTTGGACTATGGC. V gene TRBV20-1 combines with J gene TRBJ1-2; 7 nucleotides line up with TRBD1. Read coverage stops 3 residues before the CDR3 terminus; the germline J gene supplies the remainder. The CDR3 runs 14 residues. V shed 5 bases and J 3 bases; nucleotides not matched to a gene: 9. The germline V gene has CDR1 DFQATT and CDR2 SNEGSKA (reference sequence).

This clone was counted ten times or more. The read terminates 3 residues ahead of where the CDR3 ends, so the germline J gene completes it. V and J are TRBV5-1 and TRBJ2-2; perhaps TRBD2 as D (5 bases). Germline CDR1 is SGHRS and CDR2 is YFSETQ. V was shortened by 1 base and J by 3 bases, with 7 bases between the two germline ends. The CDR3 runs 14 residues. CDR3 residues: CASSLRTDTGELFF. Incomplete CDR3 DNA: TGCGCCAGCAGCTTGCGGACTGACACCGGGGAG.

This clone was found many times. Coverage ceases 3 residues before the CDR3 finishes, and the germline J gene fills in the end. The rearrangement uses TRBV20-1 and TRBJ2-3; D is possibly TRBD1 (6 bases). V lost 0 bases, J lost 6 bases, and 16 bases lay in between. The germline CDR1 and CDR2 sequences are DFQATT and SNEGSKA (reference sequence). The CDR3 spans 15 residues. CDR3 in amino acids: CSARDRLLGHDTQYF. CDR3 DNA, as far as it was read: TGCAGTGCTAGAGACCGCCTTCTGGGACACGATACG.

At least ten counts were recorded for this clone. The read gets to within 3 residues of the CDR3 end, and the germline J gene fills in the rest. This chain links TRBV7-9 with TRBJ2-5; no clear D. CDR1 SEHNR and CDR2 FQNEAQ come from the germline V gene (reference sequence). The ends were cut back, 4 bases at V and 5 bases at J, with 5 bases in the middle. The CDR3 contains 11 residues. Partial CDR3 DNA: TGTGCCAGCAGCTCCGGTGAGACC. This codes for CASSSGET. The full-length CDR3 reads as CASSSGETQYF.

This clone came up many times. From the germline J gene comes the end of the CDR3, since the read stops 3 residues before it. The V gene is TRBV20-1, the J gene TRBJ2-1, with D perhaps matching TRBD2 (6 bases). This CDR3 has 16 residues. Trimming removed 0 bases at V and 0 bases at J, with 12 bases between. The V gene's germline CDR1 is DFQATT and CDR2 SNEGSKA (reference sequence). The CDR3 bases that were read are TGCAGTGCTAGAGACGGGGGTAGGAGCTCCTACAATGAG. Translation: CSARDGGRSSYNE. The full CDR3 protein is CSARDGGRSSYNEQFF.

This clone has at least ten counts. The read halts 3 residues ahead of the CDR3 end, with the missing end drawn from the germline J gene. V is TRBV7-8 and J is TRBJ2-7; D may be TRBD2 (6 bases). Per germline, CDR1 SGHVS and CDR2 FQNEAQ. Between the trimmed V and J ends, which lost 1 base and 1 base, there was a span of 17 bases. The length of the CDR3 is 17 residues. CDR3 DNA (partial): TGTGCCAGCAGCTTAGGTCTCGGGAGACAGAATTCCTACGAG. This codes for CASSLGLGRQNSYE. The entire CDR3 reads CASSLGLGRQNSYEQYF.

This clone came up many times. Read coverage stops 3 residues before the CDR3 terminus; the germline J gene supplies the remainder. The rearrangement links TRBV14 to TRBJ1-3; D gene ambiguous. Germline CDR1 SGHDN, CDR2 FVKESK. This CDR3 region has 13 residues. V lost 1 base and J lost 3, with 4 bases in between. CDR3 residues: CASSQAFGNTIYF. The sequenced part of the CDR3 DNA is TGTGCCAGCAGCCAAGCCTTTGGAAACACC. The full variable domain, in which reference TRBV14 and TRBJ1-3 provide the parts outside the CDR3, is EAGVTQFPSHSVIEKGQTVTLRCDPISGHDNLYWYRRVMGKEIKFLLHFVKESKQDESGMPNNRFLAERTGGTYSTLKVQPAELEDSGVYFCASSQAFGNTIYFGEGSWLTVV.

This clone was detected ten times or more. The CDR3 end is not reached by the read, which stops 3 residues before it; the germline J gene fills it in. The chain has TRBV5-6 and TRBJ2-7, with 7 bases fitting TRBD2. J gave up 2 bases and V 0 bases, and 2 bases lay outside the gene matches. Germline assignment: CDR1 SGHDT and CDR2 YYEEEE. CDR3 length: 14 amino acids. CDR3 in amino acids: CASSLEAGTYEQYF. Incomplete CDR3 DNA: TGTGCCAGCAGCTTGGAAGCGGGAACCTACGAG.

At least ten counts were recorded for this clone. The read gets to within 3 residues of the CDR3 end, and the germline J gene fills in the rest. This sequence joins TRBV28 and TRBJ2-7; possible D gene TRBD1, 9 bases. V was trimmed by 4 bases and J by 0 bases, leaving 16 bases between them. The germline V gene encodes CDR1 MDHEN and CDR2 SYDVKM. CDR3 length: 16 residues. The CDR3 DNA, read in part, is TGTGCCAGCAGTTCGGGGGGGACAGGGTACTCCTACGAG. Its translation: CASSSGGTGYSYE. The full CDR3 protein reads CASSSGGTGYSYEQYF.

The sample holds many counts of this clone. The CDR3 DNA, read in part, is TGCGCCAGCAGCTTTGGGGTCTCGAGCGGGAGACGCACAGATACG. Encoded protein: CASSFGVSSGRRTDT. The whole CDR3 is CASSFGVSSGRRTDTQYF. The chain combines TRBV5-1 with TRBJ2-3; 8 bases line up with TRBD2. The CDR3 extends 3 residues past the end of the read, so its final part is completed from the germline J gene. This CDR3 comprises 18 residues. Per the germline V gene, CDR1 is SGHRS and CDR2 is YFSETQ. The junction had 12 bases not matched to a gene; V was cut back by 2 bases and J by 1 base.

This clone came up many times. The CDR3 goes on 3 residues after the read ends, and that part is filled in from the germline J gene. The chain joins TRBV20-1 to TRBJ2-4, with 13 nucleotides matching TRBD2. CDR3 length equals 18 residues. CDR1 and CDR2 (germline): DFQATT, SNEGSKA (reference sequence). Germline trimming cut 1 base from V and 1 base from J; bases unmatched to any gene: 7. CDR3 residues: CSARGWTSGRLAKNIQYF. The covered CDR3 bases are TGCAGTGCTAGAGGGTGGACTAGCGGGAGATTGGCCAAAAACATT.

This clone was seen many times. The covered CDR3 bases are TGTGCCAGCTCACCTTCCTTAAGCACAGATACG. Translation: CASSPSLSTDT. The full-length CDR3 reads as CASSPSLSTDTQYF. The chain couples TRBV18 to TRBJ2-3; D remains ambiguous. The read halts 3 residues ahead of the CDR3 end, with the missing end drawn from the germline J gene. This CDR3 contains 14 residues. Germline V gene data show CDR1 as KGHSH and CDR2 as LQKENI. Trimming stripped 3 bases from V and 0 bases from J, with 7 bases between.

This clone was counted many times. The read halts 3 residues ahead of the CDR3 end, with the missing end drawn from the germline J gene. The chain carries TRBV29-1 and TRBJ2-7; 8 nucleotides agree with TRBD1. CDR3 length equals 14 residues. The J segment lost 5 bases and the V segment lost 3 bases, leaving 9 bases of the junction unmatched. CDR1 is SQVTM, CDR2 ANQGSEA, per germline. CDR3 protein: CSVEWQGAGDEQYF. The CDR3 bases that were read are TGCAGCGTTGAGTGGCAGGGGGCTGGGGACGAG.

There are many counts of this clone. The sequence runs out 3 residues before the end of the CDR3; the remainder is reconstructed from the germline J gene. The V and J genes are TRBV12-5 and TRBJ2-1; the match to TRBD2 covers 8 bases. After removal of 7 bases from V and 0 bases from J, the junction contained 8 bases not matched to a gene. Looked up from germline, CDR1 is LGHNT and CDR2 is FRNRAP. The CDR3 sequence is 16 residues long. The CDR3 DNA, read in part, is TGTGCTAGTGACACCCCCAGCGGGGGCTCCTACAATGAG. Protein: CASDTPSGGSYNE. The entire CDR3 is CASDTPSGGSYNEQFF.

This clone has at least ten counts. The covered CDR3 bases are TGTGCCAGCAGTGAAGATTTGCGGGAGTGGGATGAG. Translating it yields CASSEDLREWDE. The full CDR3 sequence reads CASSEDLREWDEQFF. This chain links TRBV6-1 with TRBJ2-1, with TRBD2 matching over 7 bases. The read terminates 3 residues before the CDR3 end, so the remaining end is supplied by the germline J gene. The CDR3 consists of 15 residues. Trimming cost V 1 base and J 8 bases; bases outside gene matches: 8. In germline, CDR1 is MNHNS, CDR2 SASEGT.

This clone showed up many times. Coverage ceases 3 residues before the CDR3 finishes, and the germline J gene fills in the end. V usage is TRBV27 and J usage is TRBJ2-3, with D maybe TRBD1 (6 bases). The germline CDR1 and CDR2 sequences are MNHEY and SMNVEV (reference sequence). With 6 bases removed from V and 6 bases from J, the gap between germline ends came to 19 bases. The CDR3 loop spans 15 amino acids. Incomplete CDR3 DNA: TGTGCCAGCAGAAGACAGGTTTCAAGTTCGGATACG. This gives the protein CASRRQVSSSDT. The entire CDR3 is CASRRQVSSSDTQYF.

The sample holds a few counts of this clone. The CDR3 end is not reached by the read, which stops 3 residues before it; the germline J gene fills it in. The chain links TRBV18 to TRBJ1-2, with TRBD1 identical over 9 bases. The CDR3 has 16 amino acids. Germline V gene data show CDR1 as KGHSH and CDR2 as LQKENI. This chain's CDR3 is CASSPQGWDRVYDYTF. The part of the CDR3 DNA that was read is TGTGCCAGCTCACCTCAAGGGTGGGACAGGGTTTACGAC.